The next 8 T cell receptor beta chains were all read from a single sample in a study of T cells in Graves' hyperthyroidism and ophthalmopathy. Amplification targeted TCR beta CDR3 regions from RNA transcripts. Initially, a first-round RT-PCR of the TCR CDR3 employed the HTBI primer set. TCRdb processed the multiplex PCR reads anew with MiXCR; each CDR3 protein has one entry. In the table there are approximately 690,000 distinct CDR3 sequences, 13% to 15% of which are singletons. Material for sequencing was blood. The source of these receptors is a woman aged 50 to 60 with Graves' ophthalmopathy.

This clonotype has a count of ten or more. The V call is TRBV5-1, the J call TRBJ2-7; weak D call: TRBD1 (6 bases). Germline values: CDR1 SGHRS, CDR2 YFSETQ. The CDR3 consists of 15 residues. V shed 4 bases and J shed 2 bases, with 16 bases lying between them. CDR3 in amino acids: CASSTSGTRTYEQYF. CDR3 DNA: TGCGCCAGCAGCACCAGTGGGACAAGAACCTACGAGCAGTACTTC. Based on the CDR3 plus reference TRBV5-1 and TRBJ2-7, the full variable domain is KAGVTQTPRYLIKTRGQQVTLSCSPISGHRSVSWYQQTPGQGLQFLFEYFSETQRNKGNFPGRFSGRQFSNSRSEMNVSTLELGDSALYLCASSTSGTRTYEQYFGPGTRLTVT.

V is TRBV5-4 and J is TRBJ2-3; 13 bases match TRBD2. The CDR3 totals 16 residues. In germline, CDR1 is SGHNT, CDR2 YYREEE (reference sequence). V dropped 3 bases and J dropped 1; count of bases not matched to a gene: 2. The CDR3 nucleotides read TGTGCCAGCAGCTACGGGACTAGCGGGGGCACAGATACGCAGTATTTT. Protein product: CASSYGTSGGTDTQYF. The whole variable domain, filled in from reference TRBV5-4 and TRBJ2-3, reads ETGVTQSPTHLIKTRGQQVTLRCSSQSGHNTVSWYQQALGQGPQFIFQYYREEENGRGNFPPRFSGLQFPNYSSELNVNALELDDSALYLCASSYGTSGGTDTQYFGPGTRLTVL.

This clonotype was seen ten or more times. The V call is TRBV20-1, the J call TRBJ2-3; D gene uncertain. The CDR3 contains 14 residues. Germline CDR1 is DFQATT and CDR2 is SNEGSKA (reference sequence). V lost 3 bases and J lost 2, with 12 bases in between. CDR3 sequence reads: CSASEVLYTDTQYF. CDR3 in DNA: TGCAGTGCTAGTGAGGTCCTCTACACAGATACGCAGTATTTT.

The J gene is TRBJ2-2, the V gene TRBV5-1; D unclear. Trimming shortened V by 5 bases and J by 0 bases, and 8 bases separated the two germline ends. The CDR3 spans 14 residues. Germline V gives CDR1 SGHRS, CDR2 YFSETQ. CDR3 loop: CASRGPANTGELFF. The CDR3 coding sequence is TGCGCCAGCAGGGGTCCTGCGAACACCGGGGAGCTGTTTTTT.

This clonotype was recorded at least ten times. The V gene is TRBV13, the J gene TRBJ1-2; no clear D. The CDR3 is 13 amino acids. The germline CDR1 and CDR2 sequences are PRHDT and FYEKMQ (reference sequence). Trimming removed 3 bases at V and 5 bases at J, with 10 bases between. The CDR3 coding sequence is TGTGCCAGCAGCTTCGGAGATGAGTATGGCTACACCTTC. It is translated as CASSFGDEYGYTF.

This clonotype has only a few counts. V is TRBV9 and J is TRBJ2-2; 9 nucleotides align to TRBD2. With 0 bases clipped from V and 4 bases from J, the junction kept 7 bases outside the gene matches. Germline CDR1 and CDR2: SGDLS and YYNGEE. The CDR3 totals 17 residues. The CDR3 protein is CASSVEGGRAATGELFF. The CDR3 DNA follows: TGTGCCAGCAGCGTAGAAGGCGGGAGGGCCGCCACCGGGGAGCTGTTTTTT.

This clonotype was seen many times. V and J are TRBV20-1 and TRBJ2-7; a possible D gene is TRBD1 (6 bases). Trimming stripped 0 bases from V and 2 bases from J, with 11 bases between. The CDR3 loop spans 14 amino acids. The germline CDR1 and CDR2 sequences are DFQATT and SNEGSKA (reference sequence). CDR3 DNA: TGCAGTGCTAGAGATGACAGGACCACCTACGAGCAGTACTTC. Translation gives CSARDDRTTYEQYF.

This clonotype came up many times. The chain couples TRBV5-5 to TRBJ1-2; D is perhaps TRBD1 (5 bases). V was shortened by 4 bases and J by 4 bases, with 11 bases between the two germline ends. From germline, CDR1 is SGHKS and CDR2 YYEKEE (reference sequence). This CDR3 region has 13 residues. The chain's CDR3 is CASSAGGGYGYTF. In DNA, the CDR3 is TGTGCCAGCAGCGCGGGGGGAGGCTATGGCTACACCTTC.